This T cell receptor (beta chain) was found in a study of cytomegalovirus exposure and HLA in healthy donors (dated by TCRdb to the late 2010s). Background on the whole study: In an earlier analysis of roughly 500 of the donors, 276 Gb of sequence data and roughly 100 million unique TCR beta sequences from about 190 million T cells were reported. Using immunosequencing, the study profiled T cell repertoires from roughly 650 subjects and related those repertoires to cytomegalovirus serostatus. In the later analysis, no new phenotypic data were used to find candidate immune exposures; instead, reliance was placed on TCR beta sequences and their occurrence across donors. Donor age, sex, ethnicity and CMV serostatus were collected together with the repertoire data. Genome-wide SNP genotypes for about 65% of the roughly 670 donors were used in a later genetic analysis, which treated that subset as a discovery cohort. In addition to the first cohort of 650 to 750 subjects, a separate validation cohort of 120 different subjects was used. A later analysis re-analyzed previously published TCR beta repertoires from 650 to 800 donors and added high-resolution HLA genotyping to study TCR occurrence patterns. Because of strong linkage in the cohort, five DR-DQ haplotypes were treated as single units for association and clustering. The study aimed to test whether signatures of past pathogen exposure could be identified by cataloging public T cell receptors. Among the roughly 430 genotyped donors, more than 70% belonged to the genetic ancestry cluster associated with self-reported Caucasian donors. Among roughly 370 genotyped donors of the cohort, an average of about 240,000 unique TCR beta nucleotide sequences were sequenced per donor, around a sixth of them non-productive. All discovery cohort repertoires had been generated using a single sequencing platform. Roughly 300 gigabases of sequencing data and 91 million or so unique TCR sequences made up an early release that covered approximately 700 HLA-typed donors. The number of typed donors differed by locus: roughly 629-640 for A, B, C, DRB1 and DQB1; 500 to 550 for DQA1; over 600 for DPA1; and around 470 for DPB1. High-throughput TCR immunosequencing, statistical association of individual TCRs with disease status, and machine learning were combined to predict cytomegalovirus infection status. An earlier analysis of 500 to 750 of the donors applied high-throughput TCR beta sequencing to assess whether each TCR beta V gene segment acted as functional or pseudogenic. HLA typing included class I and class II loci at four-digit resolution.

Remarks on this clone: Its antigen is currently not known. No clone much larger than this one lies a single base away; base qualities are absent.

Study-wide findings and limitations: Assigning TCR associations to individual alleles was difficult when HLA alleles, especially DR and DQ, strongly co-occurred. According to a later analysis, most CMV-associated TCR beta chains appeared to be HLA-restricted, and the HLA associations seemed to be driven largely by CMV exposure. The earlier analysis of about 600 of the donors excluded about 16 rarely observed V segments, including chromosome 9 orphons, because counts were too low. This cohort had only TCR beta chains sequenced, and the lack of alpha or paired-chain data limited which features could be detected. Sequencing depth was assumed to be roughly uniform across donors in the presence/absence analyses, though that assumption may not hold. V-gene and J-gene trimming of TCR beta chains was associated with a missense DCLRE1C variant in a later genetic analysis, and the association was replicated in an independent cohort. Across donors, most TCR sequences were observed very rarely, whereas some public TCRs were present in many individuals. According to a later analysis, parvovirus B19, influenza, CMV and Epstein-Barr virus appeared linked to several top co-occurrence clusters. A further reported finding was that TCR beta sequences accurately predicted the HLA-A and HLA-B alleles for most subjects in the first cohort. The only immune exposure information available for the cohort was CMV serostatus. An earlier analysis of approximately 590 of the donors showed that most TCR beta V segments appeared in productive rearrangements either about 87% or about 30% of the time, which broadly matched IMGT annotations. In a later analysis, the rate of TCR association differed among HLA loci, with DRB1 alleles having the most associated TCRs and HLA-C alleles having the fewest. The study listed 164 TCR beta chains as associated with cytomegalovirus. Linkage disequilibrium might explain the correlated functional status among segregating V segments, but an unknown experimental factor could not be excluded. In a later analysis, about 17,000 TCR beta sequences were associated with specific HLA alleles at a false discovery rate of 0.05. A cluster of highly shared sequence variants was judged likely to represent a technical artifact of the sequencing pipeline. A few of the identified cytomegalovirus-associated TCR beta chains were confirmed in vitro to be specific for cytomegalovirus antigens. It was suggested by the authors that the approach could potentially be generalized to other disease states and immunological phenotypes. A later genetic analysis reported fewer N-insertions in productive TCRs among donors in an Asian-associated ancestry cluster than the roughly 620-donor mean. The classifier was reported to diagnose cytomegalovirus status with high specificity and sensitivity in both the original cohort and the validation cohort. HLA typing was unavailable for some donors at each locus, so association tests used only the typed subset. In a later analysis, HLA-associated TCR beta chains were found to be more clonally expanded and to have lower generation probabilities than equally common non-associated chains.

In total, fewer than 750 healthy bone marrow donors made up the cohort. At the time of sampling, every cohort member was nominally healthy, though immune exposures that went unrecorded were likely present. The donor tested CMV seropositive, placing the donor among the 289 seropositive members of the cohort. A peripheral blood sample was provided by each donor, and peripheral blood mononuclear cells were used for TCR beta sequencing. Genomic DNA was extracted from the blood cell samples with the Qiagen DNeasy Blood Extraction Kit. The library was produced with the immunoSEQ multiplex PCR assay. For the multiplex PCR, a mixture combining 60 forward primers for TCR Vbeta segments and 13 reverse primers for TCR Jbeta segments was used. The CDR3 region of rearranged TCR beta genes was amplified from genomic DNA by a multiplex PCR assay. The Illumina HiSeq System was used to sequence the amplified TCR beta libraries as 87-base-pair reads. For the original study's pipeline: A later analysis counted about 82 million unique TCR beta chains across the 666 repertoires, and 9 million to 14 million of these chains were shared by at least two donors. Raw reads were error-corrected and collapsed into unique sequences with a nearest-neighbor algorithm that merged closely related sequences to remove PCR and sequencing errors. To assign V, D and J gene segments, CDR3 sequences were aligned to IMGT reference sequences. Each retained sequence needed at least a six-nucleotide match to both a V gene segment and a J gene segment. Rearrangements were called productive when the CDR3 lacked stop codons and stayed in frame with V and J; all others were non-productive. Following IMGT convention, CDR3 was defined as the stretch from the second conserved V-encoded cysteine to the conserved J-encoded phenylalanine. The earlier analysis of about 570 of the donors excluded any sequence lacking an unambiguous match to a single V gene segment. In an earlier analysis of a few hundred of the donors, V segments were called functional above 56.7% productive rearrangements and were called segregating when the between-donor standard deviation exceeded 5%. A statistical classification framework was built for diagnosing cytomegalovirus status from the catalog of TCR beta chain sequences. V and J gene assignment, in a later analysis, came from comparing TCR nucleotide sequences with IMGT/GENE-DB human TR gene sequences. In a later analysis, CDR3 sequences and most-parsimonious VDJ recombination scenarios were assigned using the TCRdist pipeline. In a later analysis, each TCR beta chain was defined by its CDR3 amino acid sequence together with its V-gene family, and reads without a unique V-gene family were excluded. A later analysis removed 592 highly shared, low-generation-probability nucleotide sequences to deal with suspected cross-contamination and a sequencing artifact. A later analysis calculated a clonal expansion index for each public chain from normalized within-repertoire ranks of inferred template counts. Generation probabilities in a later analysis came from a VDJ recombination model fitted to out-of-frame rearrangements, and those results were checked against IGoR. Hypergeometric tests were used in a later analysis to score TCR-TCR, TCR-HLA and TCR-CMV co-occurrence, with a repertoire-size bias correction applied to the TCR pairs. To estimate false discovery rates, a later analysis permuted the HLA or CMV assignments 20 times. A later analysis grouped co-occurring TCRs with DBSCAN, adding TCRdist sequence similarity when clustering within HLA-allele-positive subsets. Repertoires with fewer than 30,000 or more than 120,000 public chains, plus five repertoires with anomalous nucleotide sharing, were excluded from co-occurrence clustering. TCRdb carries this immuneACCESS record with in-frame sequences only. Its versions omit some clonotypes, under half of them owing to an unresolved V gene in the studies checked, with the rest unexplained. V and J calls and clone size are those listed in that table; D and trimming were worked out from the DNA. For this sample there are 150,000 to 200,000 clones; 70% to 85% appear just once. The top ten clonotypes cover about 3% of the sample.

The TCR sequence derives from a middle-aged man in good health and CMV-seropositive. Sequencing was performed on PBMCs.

The DNA is TGTGCCAGAAGCCTAGGGGACAGGCATGGCTACACCTTC. Protein translation: CARSLGDRHGYTF. The V and J genes are TRBV5-3 and TRBJ1-2, with TRBD1 matching 8 junction bases. TRBV5-3 is an ORF, and what it does is uncertain. V lost 4 bases and J lost 6 bases, and the count of bases not matched to a germline gene is 5. The CDR3 covers 13 residues, taking in both the cysteine and the phenylalanine. Only the CDR3 region is kept as DNA, spanning 39 bases read in frame from base 1.